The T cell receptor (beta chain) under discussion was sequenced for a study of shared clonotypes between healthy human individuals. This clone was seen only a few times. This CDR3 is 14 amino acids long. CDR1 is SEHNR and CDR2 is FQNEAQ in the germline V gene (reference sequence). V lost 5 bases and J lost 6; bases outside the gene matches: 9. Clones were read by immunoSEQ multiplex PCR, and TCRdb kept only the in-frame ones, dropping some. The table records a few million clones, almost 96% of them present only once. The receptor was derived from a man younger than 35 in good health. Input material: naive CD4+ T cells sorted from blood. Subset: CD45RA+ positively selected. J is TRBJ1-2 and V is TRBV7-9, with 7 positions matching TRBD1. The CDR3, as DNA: TGTGCCAGCAGCCCCATGTTGAGGGGGCATGGCTACACCTTC. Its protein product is CASSPMLRGHGYTF.